This T cell receptor (beta chain) was sequenced during a study of T cell changes during pregnancy in multiple sclerosis. TCRdb keeps only in-frame clones here, not all; method: immunoSEQ multiplex PCR. The repertoire holds some 66,000 clones, with 91% as singletons. Trimming removed 1 base at V and 6 bases at J, with 4 bases between. Germline CDR1 reads SGHRS; CDR2 reads YFSETQ. There are 12 residues in the CDR3. V gene TRBV5-1 combines with J gene TRBJ2-2, with D uncertain. This receptor was taken from a female donor with multiple sclerosis, enrolled in a pregnancy study. The specimen was CD8+ T cells from peripheral blood mononuclear cells, collected before pregnancy. As DNA, the CDR3 is TGCGCCAGCAGCTTGAAGCCCGGGGAGCTGTTTTTT. It specifies CASSLKPGELFF.